This T cell receptor (beta chain) came from a study of blood T cell repertoires in COVID-19. Study-level information: Some COVID-19 samples were acute and others convalescent; all came from the United States, Italy and Spain. T cells, B-cell-depleted T cells, or PBMCs provided the cDNA or gDNA that served as material.

Sequencing used immunoSEQ multiplex PCR; TCRdb keeps in-frame clones, though not all of them. The data hold approximately 300,000 clones, with 90% to 95% observed a single time. The sample holds a few counts of this clone. V was clipped by 2 bases and J by 3 bases; unmatched bases: 3. The CDR3 runs 15 residues. Germline-derived CDR1 and CDR2 are ENHRY and SYGVKD. Clinical history reported by participants formed the basis on which cohorts were assigned. The sequenced material came from PBMCs or T cells enriched from blood (not recorded which). The sequence was collected from a woman in her twenties or thirties who had been exposed to COVID-19. This chain links TRBV10-3 with TRBJ1-5, with 8 bases that match TRBD1. The CDR3 nucleotides are TGTGCCATCAGTGAGGGACAGGGTAACAATCAGCCCCAGCATTTT. Its translation: CAISEGQGNNQPQHF.